The T cell receptor beta chain under discussion was sequenced for a study of T cell repertoires in cytomegalovirus infection. TCRdb ran MiXCR on the reads and lists one entry per CDR3 protein. The repertoire holds hundreds of thousands of distinct CDR3 sequences, with 20% to 30% as singletons. This CDR3 contains 15 residues. Germline loops: CDR1 MDHEN, CDR2 SYDVKM. V dropped 5 bases and J dropped 4; count of bases not matched to a gene: 6. This clonotype came up a few times. The sequence was collected from a human donor in good health (CMV status not recorded). Some clones in this sample may be carry-over from other donors' samples. Sequencing was carried out using CD8+ T cells from PBMCs. The chain joins TRBV28 to TRBJ2-1; 9 bases agree with TRBD1. CDR3 coding DNA: TGTGCCAGCAGTGTAACAGGGGGCACGTACAATGAGCAGTTCTTC. As protein: CASSVTGGTYNEQFF. The full variable domain, in which reference TRBV28 and TRBJ2-1 provide the parts outside the CDR3, is DVKVTQSSRYLVKRTGEKVFLECVQDMDHENMFWYRQDPGLGLRLIYFSYDVKMKEKGDIPEGYSVSREKKERFSLILESASTNQTSMYLCASSVTGGTYNEQFFGPGTRLTVL.